The 9 T cell receptor beta chains reported below all come from one sample, sequenced in a study of T cells in Graves' hyperthyroidism and ophthalmopathy. Regions amplified from RNA transcripts were the TCR beta CDR3 regions. A set of HTBI primers served as the primers for a first-round RT-PCR of the TCR CDR3. In TCRdb, the multiplex PCR reads were re-called with MiXCR into one record per CDR3 protein. This table holds about 400,000 distinct CDR3 sequences, approximately 15% found once. The sequenced sample was blood. Source of these receptors: a woman between 18 and 29 years old with Graves' hyperthyroidism.

This clonotype was observed a single time. CDR3 amino acids: CAWSVMAGANYGYTF. The CDR3, as DNA: TGTGCCTGGAGTGTTATGGCAGGGGCTAACTATGGCTACACCTTC. The gene calls are TRBV30 and TRBJ1-2; D is possibly TRBD1 (6 bases). There are 15 residues in the CDR3. Germline V lookup: CDR1 GTSNPN, CDR2 SVGIG (reference sequence). The V end lost 0 bases, the J end lost 0 bases, and 11 bases lay between the germline ends.

The chain is built from TRBV6-1 and TRBJ2-5; D remains unclear. Germline CDR1 reads MNHNS; CDR2 reads SASEGT. Trimming removed 8 bases from V and 1 base from J, with 11 bases in between. The CDR3 length is 13 residues. CDR3 sequence: CASQASSQETQYF. CDR3 DNA sequence: TGTGCCAGCCAAGCGTCCTCCCAAGAGACCCAGTACTTC.

The chain carries TRBV12-3 or TRBV12-4 and TRBJ2-2; D is unresolved. V was shortened by 7 bases and J by 2 bases, with 8 bases between the two germline ends. CDR3 length: 13 amino acids. This CDR3 is CASKWGNTGELFF. CDR3 bases: TGTGCCAGCAAGTGGGGAAACACCGGGGAGCTGTTTTTT.

The J gene is TRBJ1-1, the V gene TRBV19; 8 nucleotides align to TRBD1. Per germline, CDR1 LNHDA and CDR2 SQIVND (reference sequence). Trimming at V came to 7 bases and at J to 5 bases, leaving 6 bases not matched to a gene. The CDR3 totals 13 residues. The CDR3 protein is CASKTGVGTEAFF. CDR3 DNA sequence: TGTGCCAGTAAGACAGGGGTGGGTACTGAAGCTTTCTTT.

This clonotype was seen only a few times. The chain is built from TRBV27 and TRBJ2-2; the D gene is possibly TRBD1 (6 bases). Trimming took off 6 bases at V and 1 base at J, with 12 bases between the two ends. CDR1 and CDR2 from the germline V gene are MNHEY and SMNVEV (reference sequence). This CDR3 contains 15 residues. The CDR3 DNA reads as TGTGCCAGCAGGGACAGCCGCCGGAACACCGGGGAGCTGTTTTTT. This translates into CASRDSRRNTGELFF.

This clonotype was detected ten times or more. The chain couples TRBV30 to TRBJ2-3, with D perhaps matching TRBD2 (5 bases). The CDR3 spans 12 residues. Germline CDR1 GTSNPN, CDR2 SVGIG (reference sequence). V was pared by 3 bases and J by 3 bases, with 7 bases between. The chain's CDR3 is CAWSPGTDTQYF. In nucleotides, the CDR3 is TGTGCCTGGAGCCCGGGAACAGATACGCAGTATTTT.

This clonotype has a count of ten or more. The chain couples TRBV2 to TRBJ2-3, with TRBD2 matching 8 bases. CDR1 SNHLY and CDR2 FYNNEI come from the germline V gene. The length of the CDR3 is 15 residues. The junction had 4 bases not matched to a gene; V was cut back by 4 bases and J by 1 base. CDR3 residues: CASSAAGVGTDTQYF. The CDR3 DNA sequence: TGTGCCAGCAGTGCAGCGGGAGTCGGCACAGATACGCAGTATTTT.

This clonotype was counted at least ten times. The rearrangement joins TRBV7-9 to TRBJ2-7; TRBD1 matches 7 bases. V lost 2 bases and J lost 0; bases outside the gene matches: 7. Germline V gene data show CDR1 as SEHNR and CDR2 as FQNEAQ (reference sequence). CDR3 length equals 16 residues. The CDR3 sequence is CASSLNQGQSSYEQYF. The CDR3 DNA sequence: TGTGCCAGCAGCTTAAATCAGGGACAGAGCTCCTACGAGCAGTACTTC. Filled out from reference TRBV7-9 and TRBJ2-7, the complete variable domain reads DTGVSQNPRHKITKRGQNVTFRCDPISEHNRLYWYRQTLGQGPEFLTYFQNEAQLEKSRLLSDRFSAERPKGSFSTLEIQRTEQGDSAMYLCASSLNQGQSSYEQYFGPGTRLTVT.

The chain links TRBV6-2 or TRBV6-3 to TRBJ2-7; 8 bases fit TRBD2. The CDR3 consists of 14 residues. Germline assignment: CDR1 MNHEY and CDR2 SVGEGT. Trimming took 5 bases from V and 4 from J; bases not matched to a gene: 7. CDR3 amino acids: CASSPVAGSYEQYF. DNA for the CDR3: TGTGCCAGCAGTCCTGTAGCGGGATCATACGAGCAGTACTTC.